Below are 20 T cell receptor beta chains sequenced from a single sample in a study of STAT3 mutations in large granular lymphocyte leukemia. Study-wide results and limits: Every T-cell large granular lymphocyte leukemia patient had at least one immunodominant TCR beta clonotype.

The antigens for these receptors are not known. The protocol was immunoSEQ multiplex PCR, while the TCRdb copy is restricted to in-frame clones and leaves out a portion. Of 20,000 to 30,000 clones listed, less than 95% are singletons. The sequenced material came from peripheral blood mononuclear cells. All receptors come from a man in his forties or fifties with T-cell large granular lymphocyte leukemia. Some clones in this sample may be carry-over from other donors' samples.

The rearrangement joins TRBV27 to TRBJ2-1, with a tentative D call TRBD1 (8 bases). This CDR3 is built from 15 residues. V lost 8 bases to trimming and J lost 2 bases, with 16 bases between them. CDR1 MNHEY and CDR2 SMNVEV come from the germline V gene (reference sequence). The CDR3 region has the DNA TGTGCCAGCGCGGGGGACAGGTGGGCCTACAATGAGCAGTTCTTC. It is translated as CASAGDRWAYNEQFF.

The J gene is TRBJ1-2, the V gene TRBV20-1; D uncertain. Germline V gene sequence: CDR1 DFQATT, CDR2 SNEGSKA (reference sequence). Trimming removed 8 bases at V and 3 bases at J, with 10 bases between. CDR3 length: 11 amino acids. The CDR3 region has the DNA TGCAGTCTCGAGGAGGACTATGGCTACACCTTC. Translating it yields CSLEEDYGYTF.

This clone showed up just once. V gene TRBV30 combines with J gene TRBJ2-5; D unclear. The CDR3 spans 11 residues. V was shortened by 3 bases and J by 5 bases, with 7 bases between the two germline ends. Per germline, CDR1 GTSNPN and CDR2 SVGIG (reference sequence). CDR3: CAWSLGETQYF. The CDR3 DNA is TGTGCCTGGAGCCTCGGGGAGACCCAGTACTTC. The variable domain in full, completed from reference TRBV30 and TRBJ2-5, reads SQTIHQWPATLVQPVGSPLSLECTVEGTSNPNLYWYRQAAGRGLQLLFYSVGIGQISSEVPQNLSASRPQDRQFILSSKKLLLSDSGFYLCAWSLGETQYFGPGTRLLVL.

V usage is TRBV4-3 and J usage is TRBJ2-7; weak D call: TRBD1 (7 bases). The CDR3 consists of 15 residues. Trimming removed 3 bases at V and 1 base at J, with 13 bases between. The germline V gene has CDR1 LGHNA and CDR2 YSLEER. CDR3 sequence reads: CASSHTGAGSYEQYF. The CDR3 coding sequence is TGCGCCAGCAGCCACACAGGGGCGGGGTCCTACGAGCAGTACTTC.

Turning to this clone: The junction does not match germline at one end; this may be a read error. The chain links TRBV10-3 to TRBJ2-1, with a tentative D call TRBD2 (6 bases). Germline V gene data show CDR1 as ENHRY and CDR2 as SYGVKD. CDR3 length: 14 amino acids. CDR3 in DNA: TGTGCCCTCAGACCAGCGGGCATCTACAATGAGCAGTTCTTC. It specifies CALRPAGIYNEQFF.

The V and J genes are TRBV30 and TRBJ2-7; 8 bases are a match to TRBD1. Germline V CDR1 and CDR2: GTSNPN, SVGIG (reference sequence). The CDR3 is 14 residues long. Trimming took 1 base from V and 6 from J; bases not matched to a gene: 8. The CDR3 region has the DNA TGTGCCTGGAGTGCGCAGGGGGCGCGGGGCGAGCAGTACTTC. The encoded protein is CAWSAQGARGEQYF.

The V and J genes are TRBV29-1 and TRBJ1-2; no clear D gene. Germline V gene lookup returns CDR1 SQVTM and CDR2 ANQGSEA. CDR3 length: 14 amino acids. Between the trimmed V and J ends, which lost 8 bases and 5 bases, there was a span of 21 bases. The CDR3 spells CSLQDGRAWYGYTF. The CDR3 nucleotides read TGCAGCCTCCAGGACGGCCGTGCATGGTATGGCTACACCTTC.

The gene calls are TRBV7-9 and TRBJ2-5, with TRBD1 identical over 9 bases. V dropped 3 bases and J dropped 0; count of bases not matched to a gene: 8. The CDR3 length is 17 residues. In germline, CDR1 is SEHNR, CDR2 FQNEAQ (reference sequence). The CDR3 reads CASSLGQGNMYQETQYF. CDR3 in DNA: TGTGCCAGCAGCTTGGGACAGGGAAACATGTACCAAGAGACCCAGTACTTC.

This sequence joins TRBV19 and TRBJ1-2; 7 bases map to TRBD1. This CDR3 is built from 13 residues. Germline assignment: CDR1 LNHDA and CDR2 SQIVND (reference sequence). The trim removed 9 bases at V and 2 bases at J, leaving 6 bases unmatched. This chain's CDR3 is CASEGQSNYGYTF. The CDR3, as DNA: TGTGCCAGCGAGGGACAGAGCAACTATGGCTACACCTTC.

This clone has just one count. The chain is built from TRBV28 and TRBJ1-2; 7 bases line up with TRBD1. Germline CDR1 and CDR2: MDHEN and SYDVKM. The CDR3 is 14 amino acids. With V trimmed by 5 bases and J by 2 bases, 5 bases remained unmatched. The CDR3 spells CASSLKQGNYGYTF. CDR3 DNA: TGTGCCAGCAGTCTTAAACAGGGGAACTATGGCTACACCTTC.

As regards this clone: This same CDR3 is encoded by further DNA sequences in the sample. This chain connects TRBV4-3 to TRBJ2-7; TRBD2 is a possible D gene (5 bases). The germline V and J ends were trimmed by 0 bases and 2 bases, with 8 bases remaining between them. This CDR3 has 14 residues. Germline CDR1 and CDR2: LGHNA and YSLEER. In nucleotides, the CDR3 is TGCGCCAGCAGCCAAGATCGAGGGCCCTACGAGCAGTACTTC. It specifies CASSQDRGPYEQYF.

The chain links TRBV10-3 to TRBJ1-2; D is possibly TRBD1 (5 bases). CDR1 ENHRY and CDR2 SYGVKD come from the germline V gene. V gave up 3 bases and J gave up 1 base, with 12 bases separating them. This CDR3 has 15 amino acids. DNA for the CDR3: TGTGCCATCAGTGACAGGGCAGGCGTTAACTATGGCTACACCTTC. Protein: CAISDRAGVNYGYTF.

The chain recombines TRBV28 with TRBJ2-7; TRBD1 might be the D (7 bases). Trimming took 2 bases from V and 1 from J, leaving 12 bases between them. The CDR3 contains 15 residues. The germline V gene encodes CDR1 MDHEN and CDR2 SYDVKM. This chain's CDR3 is CASSLPGGYSYEQYF. CDR3 nucleotide sequence: TGTGCCAGCAGTTTACCAGGGGGGTATTCCTACGAGCAGTACTTC.

The chain links TRBV5-8 to TRBJ1-1; possibly TRBD1 for D (6 bases). This CDR3 contains 13 residues. Per germline, CDR1 SGHTS and CDR2 YDEGEE. Between the trimmed V and J ends, which lost 1 base and 5 bases, there was a span of 9 bases. DNA for the CDR3: TGTGCCAGCAGCTTGACAGGGACTACTGAAGCTTTCTTT. This sequence encodes CASSLTGTTEAFF.

CDR3 sequence reads: CASSQDLGTGPGNTIYF. DNA for the CDR3: TGCGCCAGCAGCCAAGATTTGGGAACAGGGCCTGGAAACACCATATATTTT. The chain recombines TRBV4-3 with TRBJ1-3; tentative D call: TRBD1 (6 bases). The V gene lost 0 bases and the J gene lost 2 bases, with 14 bases spanning the gap. This CDR3 contains 17 residues. The germline CDR1 and CDR2 sequences are LGHNA and YSLEER.

This clone was counted a single time. The chain has TRBV13 and TRBJ1-5; tentative D call: TRBD1 (6 bases). Trimming removed 3 bases from V and 3 bases from J, with 21 bases in between. This CDR3 contains 18 residues. From germline, CDR1 is PRHDT and CDR2 FYEKMQ (reference sequence). This chain's CDR3 is CASSFSGGMDSYNQPQHF. The CDR3 nucleotides are TGTGCCAGCAGCTTTAGCGGAGGAATGGACAGCTACAATCAGCCCCAGCATTTT.

The gene calls are TRBV4-3 and TRBJ2-1; no clear D. Germline-derived CDR1 and CDR2 are LGHNA and YSLEER. The CDR3 loop spans 15 amino acids. The ends were cut back, 0 bases at V and 5 bases at J, with 11 bases in the middle. CDR3 coding DNA: TGCGCCAGCAGCCAAGATCGCGCCCCACACAATGAGCAGTTCTTC. Protein sequence: CASSQDRAPHNEQFF.

This sequence joins TRBV5-4 and TRBJ2-7; no firm D call. Germline CDR1 SGHNT, CDR2 YYREEE (reference sequence). The CDR3 has 14 residues. Trimming shortened V by 0 bases and J by 9 bases, and 16 bases separated the two germline ends. CDR3 residues: CASSLDTKVPLQYF. CDR3 sequence (DNA): TGTGCCAGCAGCTTGGACACTAAGGTTCCGCTGCAGTACTTC.

The chain joins TRBV6-1 to TRBJ1-2, with TRBD1 identical over 7 bases. Germline CDR1 is MNHNS and CDR2 is SASEGT. The CDR3 extends over 14 amino acids. After removal of 7 bases from V and 0 bases from J, the junction contained 5 bases not matched to a gene. The CDR3 here is CASTQGGTNYGYTF. The CDR3 DNA reads as TGTGCCAGCACGCAGGGGGGGACTAACTATGGCTACACCTTC.

This chain uses TRBV4-1 with TRBJ1-1; D unclear. The CDR3 sequence is 13 residues long. Trimming removed 4 bases from V and 6 bases from J, with 12 bases in between. CDR1 is MGHRA, CDR2 YSYEKL, per germline. The CDR3 DNA is TGCGCCAGCAGCCCAGACCCCACGGCTGAAGCTTTCTTT. Its translation: CASSPDPTAEAFF.